This TCR beta chain was sequenced for a study of T cell changes during pregnancy in multiple sclerosis. CDR1 and CDR2 from the germline V gene are SGHDT and YYEEEE. The germline V and J ends were trimmed by 2 bases and 4 bases, with 10 bases remaining between them. The CDR3 contains 13 residues. Here immunoSEQ multiplex PCR was the method, and the copy in TCRdb shows in-frame clones only, minus some. The sample holds 60,000 to 75,000 clones; about nine tenths are singletons and the top ten take approximately 1.5%. The sample here was peripheral blood, taken in the third trimester of pregnancy. The origin of this receptor is a female donor with multiple sclerosis, enrolled in a pregnancy study. The genes are TRBV5-6 and TRBJ2-7, with a tentative D call TRBD1 (5 bases). Here the CDR3 DNA reads TGTGCCAGCAGCTTTTTGTCAGGGTACGAGCAGTACTTC. Translated, it gives CASSFLSGYEQYF. Full variable domain (missing parts from reference TRBV5-6 and TRBJ2-7): DAGVTQSPTHLIKTRGQQVTLRCSPKSGHDTVSWYQQALGQGPQFIFQYYEEEERQRGNFPDRFSGHQFPNYSSELNVNALLLGDSALYLCASSFLSGYEQYFGPGTRLTVT.